The sequence of this TCR beta chain was determined in a study of human T cells and chemical hapten exposure. Study-wide background: Patients received weekly diphenylcyclopropenone doses to the scalp throughout the roughly 26-week study.

Indicated time point: patch test 3, about 24 weeks after DPC sensitization. Treatment indicated: therapeutic diphenylcyclopropenone sensitization with weekly scalp DPC. V lost 1 base to trimming and J lost 6 bases, with 13 bases between them. CDR1 is SQVTM, CDR2 ANQGSEA, per germline. This CDR3 is built from 14 residues. Findings and caveats of the study: Expanded TCRs grouped into significantly more large CDR3 similarity clusters than controls produced.

This clonotype was seen a few times. Its target is unknown. In the source study's methods: Between roughly 20,000 and 690,600 TCRs appeared in each sample, and the median stood at about 100,000. From the RACE reads, TCRdb called clonotypes with MiXCR, one entry per CDR3 protein. These V and J calls are TCRdb output, not the study's own analysis. The data hold fewer than 55,000 distinct CDR3 sequences, with approximately 9.9% observed a single time. This sample comprised whole blood, obtained in connection with sensitization to the hapten diphenylcyclopropenone (DPC). The TCR comes from a middle-aged woman with alopecia areata. Some clones in this sample may be carry-over from other donors' samples. This rearrangement joins TRBV29-1 to TRBJ2-1; D may match TRBD1 or TRBD2 (6 bases each). This CDR3 reads CSVEVGGKPNEQFF. DNA of the CDR3: TGCAGCGTTGAAGTGGGGGGCAAGCCCAATGAGCAGTTCTTC.